The entry that follows covers one T cell receptor (beta chain) sequence. The antigen remains unidentified. These data belong to a study of follicular helper T cells after annual influenza vaccination. Study-level results: ICOS-CD38- cTfh most often held earlier Day 7 ICOS+CD38+ clones. Recurrent ICOS+CD38+ cTfh clonotypes included tetramer and AIM influenza-specific ones.

The time point was: 2015-2016 season, 7 days after influenza vaccination. Donors were community-dwelling with no influenza vaccine in the prior 6 months. Each time point used about 35 to 110 mL of blood. V was clipped by 4 bases and J by 3 bases; unmatched bases: 6. CDR1 and CDR2 (germline): MDHEN, SYDVKM. This CDR3 contains 15 residues. Produced via immunoSEQ multiplex PCR; TCRdb's table is partial and in-frame only. The data show just over 8,500 clones, with around 83% seen just once and over 3.5% held by the top ten. The sequencing here drew on CXCR5+ CD38- circulating T follicular helper cells from blood, taken 7 days after influenza vaccination. Specified subset: circulating Tfh, non-naive CD4+CXCR5+PD-1+ (ICOS+CD38+ or ICOS-CD38-). The sequence was collected from an adult who received the influenza vaccine. This chain uses TRBV28 with TRBJ2-3, with 8 bases identical to TRBD2. The CDR3 region is CASSSPGLETDTQYF. As DNA, the CDR3 is TGTGCCAGCAGTTCACCGGGACTAGAAACAGATACGCAGTATTTT.